One sample yielded the 11 T cell receptor beta chains listed below, sequenced in a study of CD8+ T cells in alopecia areata. cDNA serving as the sequencing template came from extracted, reverse transcribed RNA. The assay was immunoSEQ multiplex PCR, and TCRdb's table has in-frame clones only and misses some. The sample includes some 100,000 clones, roughly two thirds of them seen just once. The material sequenced was CD4+ T cells sorted from blood. These receptors all stem from a human donor in good health.

This clone showed up just a few times. This chain uses TRBV29-1 with TRBJ2-5, with D possibly being TRBD1 or TRBD2 (6 bases each). Trimming left V 6 bases short and J 2 bases short, with 16 bases between. Per the germline V gene, CDR1 is SQVTM and CDR2 is ANQGSEA. The CDR3 has 14 residues. The DNA for the CDR3 is TGCAGCGTAGCTCCACAGGGAGGACAAGAGACCCAGTACTTC. Its translation: CSVAPQGGQETQYF.

This clone was counted a few times. The gene calls are TRBV19 and TRBJ1-5; D uncertain. V lost 3 bases and J lost 6, with 12 bases in between. The CDR3 is 14 amino acids. Per the germline V gene, CDR1 is LNHDA and CDR2 is SQIVND (reference sequence). The CDR3 is CASSINSATQPQHF. The DNA for the CDR3 is TGTGCCAGTAGTATCAATTCAGCAACTCAGCCCCAGCATTTT.

The chain is built from TRBV9 and TRBJ2-7, with no clear D. Trimming removed 3 bases at V and 3 bases at J, with 16 bases between. Germline V gives CDR1 SGDLS, CDR2 YYNGEE. CDR3 length: 15 residues. The CDR3 bases are TGTGCCAGCAGCGCCGGCGAGGCAGGTCTCTACGAGCAGTACTTC. Translated: CASSAGEAGLYEQYF. The full variable domain, with the rest looked up from reference TRBV9 and TRBJ2-7, is DSGVTQTPKHLITATGQRVTLRCSPRSGDLSVYWYQQSLDQGLQFLIQYYNGEERAKGNILERFSAQQFPDLHSELNLSSLELGDSALYFCASSAGEAGLYEQYFGPGTRLTVT.

The J gene is TRBJ1-3, the V gene TRBV30; D unresolved. The V and J ends lost 1 base and 1 base respectively, with 8 bases between them. The CDR3 consists of 14 residues. The germline gives CDR1 GTSNPN, CDR2 SVGIG (reference sequence). CDR3 loop: CAWSAAVSGNTIYF. The CDR3 DNA sequence: TGTGCCTGGAGTGCGGCAGTATCTGGAAACACCATATATTTT.

The chain links TRBV4-2 to TRBJ1-6; D is possibly TRBD1 (6 bases). The CDR3 runs to 17 residues. Germline V gives CDR1 LGHNA, CDR2 YNFKEQ. V was cut by 1 base and J by 0 bases, with 10 bases left in between. The CDR3 DNA follows: TGTGCCAGCAGCCAAGGCCACAGGGACTCCTATAATTCACCCCTCCACTTT. This encodes CASSQGHRDSYNSPLHF.

This clone is a singleton in its sample. The genes are TRBV29-1 and TRBJ2-7; 11 nucleotides line up with TRBD2. The CDR3 has 14 amino acids. The V segment lost 6 bases and the J segment 4 bases; nucleotides outside the gene matches: 8. Germline V lookup: CDR1 SQVTM, CDR2 ANQGSEA. The CDR3 region has the DNA TGCAGCGTCATACCTAGCGGGGGGAGGTACGAGCAGTACTTC. It is translated as CSVIPSGGRYEQYF.

A note on this clone: The junction does not match germline at one end; this may be a read error. This chain links TRBV10-3 with TRBJ1-1; D might be TRBD1 (6 bases). In germline, CDR1 is ENHRY, CDR2 SYGVKD. CDR3 length: 11 residues. The CDR3 nucleotides are TGTGCCTCCAGGGGAAACACCGAAGCTTTCTTT. This sequence encodes CASRGNTEAFF.

A few counts support this clone. Other DNA sequences in this sample translate to the same CDR3. V gene TRBV29-1 combines with J gene TRBJ2-7; 11 bases match TRBD2. The CDR3 is 14 amino acids. The germline V gene has CDR1 SQVTM and CDR2 ANQGSEA. V lost 6 bases, J lost 0 bases, and 4 bases stayed unmatched. The CDR3 loop is CSVVTSGASYEQYF. Here the CDR3 DNA reads TGCAGCGTCGTGACTAGCGGGGCCTCCTACGAGCAGTACTTC.

The chain uses TRBV6-5 and TRBJ1-1; D may be TRBD1 (6 bases). The CDR3 runs to 14 residues. V was cut by 6 bases and J by 0 bases, with 11 bases left in between. CDR1 and CDR2 (germline): MNHEY, SVGAGI. CDR3 region: CASRGDNLNTEAFF. As DNA, the CDR3 is TGTGCCAGCAGGGGGGACAACCTGAACACTGAAGCTTTCTTT.

The rearrangement links TRBV11-2 to TRBJ2-6; 7 nucleotides agree with TRBD1. Unmatched junction bases numbered 5, after V lost 7 bases and J lost 2 bases. This CDR3 region has 15 residues. Germline CDR1 SGHAT, CDR2 FQNNGV. The CDR3: CASKVDRAGANVLTF. CDR3 in DNA: TGTGCCAGCAAAGTTGACAGGGCTGGGGCCAACGTCCTGACTTTC.

The chain links TRBV5-1 to TRBJ2-1, with 9 nucleotides matching TRBD2. V was pared by 5 bases and J by 7 bases, with 10 bases of the junction left unmatched. Per germline, CDR1 SGHRS and CDR2 YFSETQ. The length of the CDR3 is 15 residues. CDR3 DNA: TGCGCCAGCAGGGATGGTAGCGGGGGTAGGAATGAGCAGTTCTTC. This sequence encodes CASRDGSGGRNEQFF.